This TCR beta chain was recovered during a study of T cell responses to AZD1222 COVID-19 vaccine listed by TCRdb under 2021. For the study in its entirety: AZD1222 recipients whose second dose came at about 4 weeks and those whose second dose came at about 12 weeks were combined into one group, since spike-specific TCR depth and breadth did not differ between the two schedules. A total of approximately 230 trial participants underwent TCR sequencing, of whom 207 received two doses of AZD1222 and some 26 received two doses of the MenACWY control vaccine. Trial participants were enrolled into age subgroups of 18-55, 56-69 and 70-plus years, which contained approximately 150, 30 and 60 TCR-sequenced participants, respectively.

According to the study, the label for this sample's time point signals: baseline before first vaccination. The vaccinee samples were drawn from two UK trials, COV001 and COV002, one of which was a single-blind randomized controlled phase 2/3 trial testing AZD1222 (ChAdOx1 nCoV-19) in healthy adults. Trial participant PBMC samples were collected at day 0 and day 28 after the second dose for TCRbeta chain sequencing. As for this clone: Its antigen is currently not known. Base qualities were left out, and no much larger clone turns up one base away.

Broad study findings and their caveats: Reportedly, close to half of the unique spike-specific TCRs recognized epitopes lying outside the regions that are mutated in the B.1.351 and B.1.1.7 variants. Conclusions about previously exposed vaccinees are limited because only five to seven AZD1222 recipients were SARS-CoV-2 seropositive at baseline. A significant rise in spike-specific TCR breadth and depth was observed after two AZD1222 doses relative to day 0 and relative to MenACWY recipients. Because no samples from the day 14 peak response were available, repertoires could be characterized only after the peak T cell response. Vaccine-associated CD4 TCRs spanned the whole spike protein, with dominant responses in regions 160-218 and 743-854. Most participants were white British and females outnumbered males, and the authors suggested that clonal diversity may have been underestimated. In the small 56-69-year group, the increase in depth fell short of significance, most likely because of low power.

Counted from cysteine to phenylalanine, this CDR3 has 16 amino acids. CDR3 DNA is the only sequence kept; it has 48 bases, read in frame from the first base. The CDR1 and CDR2 encoded by the germline V gene are MNHNS and SASEGT. Trimming leaves V shorter by 4 bases and J shorter by 4 bases, with the junction holding 5 bases beyond the gene matches. The CDR3 regions of human TCRbeta chains were analyzed by immunosequencing. The paper's data handling went like this. Repertoire TCRs were matched against a reference library of SARS-CoV-2-specific TCRs generated with the MIRA antigen-specificity platform. Breadth meant the fraction of unique TCRs that were SARS-CoV-2-associated, whereas depth meant the fraction of total T cells that were SARS-CoV-2-associated. Using the MIRA data, every spike-specific TCR was mapped to the spike region that the TCR reacted to and assigned to either a CD4 or a CD8 class. Log10-transformed breadth and depth values were compared by one-way ANOVA with Sidak's multiple comparisons tests. The immuneACCESS repertoire file appears here via TCRdb, limited to in-frame rearrangements. These files lack a portion of the clones; in checked studies, under half of the deficit traces to unresolved V genes, and the cause of the others is not known. The D gene and trimming were derived from the DNA, and the V and J assignments and clone size from that table. Recorded for this sample are 200,000 or so clones; 85% to 95% of them occurred a single time. The ten largest clones take up 7.5% to 9.5% of the sample.

The chain couples TRBV6-1 to TRBJ2-7; the central 15 bases match TRBD2. The material sequenced was peripheral blood, taken on day 0 of AZD1222 vaccination. The receptor comes from an adult in good health. The encoded CDR3 is CASSGGLAGGVYEQYF. The bases are TGTGCCAGCAGTGGGGGACTAGCGGGAGGCGTATACGAGCAGTACTTC.